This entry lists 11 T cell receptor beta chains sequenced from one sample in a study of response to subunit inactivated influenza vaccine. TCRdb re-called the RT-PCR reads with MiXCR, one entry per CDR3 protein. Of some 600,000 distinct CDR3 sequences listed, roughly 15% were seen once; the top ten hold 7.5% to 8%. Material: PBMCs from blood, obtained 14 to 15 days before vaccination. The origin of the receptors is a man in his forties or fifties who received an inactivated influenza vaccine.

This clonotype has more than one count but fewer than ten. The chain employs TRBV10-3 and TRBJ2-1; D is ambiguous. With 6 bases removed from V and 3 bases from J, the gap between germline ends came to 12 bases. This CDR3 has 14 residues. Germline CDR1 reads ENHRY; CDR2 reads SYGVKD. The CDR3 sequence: CAIRTASSYNEQFF. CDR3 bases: TGTGCCATCAGAACAGCGTCTAGCTACAATGAGCAGTTCTTC.

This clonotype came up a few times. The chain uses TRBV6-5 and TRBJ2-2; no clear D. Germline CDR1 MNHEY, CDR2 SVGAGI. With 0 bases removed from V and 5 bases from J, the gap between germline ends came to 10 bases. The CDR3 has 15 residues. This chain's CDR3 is CASSYSKGLTGELFF. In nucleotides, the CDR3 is TGTGCCAGCAGTTACTCGAAGGGTCTTACCGGGGAGCTGTTTTTT.

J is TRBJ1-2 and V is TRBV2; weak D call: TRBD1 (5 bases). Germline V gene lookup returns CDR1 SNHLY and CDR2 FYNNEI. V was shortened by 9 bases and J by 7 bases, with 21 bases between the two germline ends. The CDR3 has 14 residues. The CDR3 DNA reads TGTGCCAGTAGGGAATGGAGGGGCGAGTTTGGCTACACCTTC. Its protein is CASREWRGEFGYTF. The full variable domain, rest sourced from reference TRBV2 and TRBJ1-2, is EPEVTQTPSHQVTQMGQEVILRCVPISNHLYFYWYRQILGQKVEFLVSFYNNEISEKSEIFDDQFSVERPDGSNFTLKIRSTKLEDSAMYFCASREWRGEFGYTFGSGTRLTVV.

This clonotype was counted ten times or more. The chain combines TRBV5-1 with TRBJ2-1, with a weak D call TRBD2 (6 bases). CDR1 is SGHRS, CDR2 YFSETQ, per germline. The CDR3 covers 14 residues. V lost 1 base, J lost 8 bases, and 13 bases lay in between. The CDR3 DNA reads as TGCGCCAGCAGCTTGATAACTAGCCGGGATGAGCAGTTCTTC. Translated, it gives CASSLITSRDEQFF.

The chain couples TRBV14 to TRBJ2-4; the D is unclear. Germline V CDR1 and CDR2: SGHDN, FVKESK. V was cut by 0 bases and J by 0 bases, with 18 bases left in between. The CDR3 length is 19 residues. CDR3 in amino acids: CASSQERPGNLLAKNIQYF. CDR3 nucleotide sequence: TGTGCCAGCAGCCAAGAACGACCAGGAAACCTCTTAGCCAAAAACATTCAGTACTTC.

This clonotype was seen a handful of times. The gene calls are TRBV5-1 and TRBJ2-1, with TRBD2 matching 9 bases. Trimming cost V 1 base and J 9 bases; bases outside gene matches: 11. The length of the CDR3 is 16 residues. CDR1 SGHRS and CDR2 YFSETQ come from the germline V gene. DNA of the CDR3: TGCGCCAGCAGCTTGTATGGCGGGAGGGCCGGTAGTGAGCAGTTCTTC. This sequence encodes CASSLYGGRAGSEQFF.

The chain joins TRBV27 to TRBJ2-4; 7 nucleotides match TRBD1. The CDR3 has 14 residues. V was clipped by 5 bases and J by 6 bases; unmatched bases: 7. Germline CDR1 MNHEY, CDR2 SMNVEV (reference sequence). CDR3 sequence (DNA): TGTGCCAGCAGTCCATGGGGACAGCTAAACATTCAGTACTTC. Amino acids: CASSPWGQLNIQYF.

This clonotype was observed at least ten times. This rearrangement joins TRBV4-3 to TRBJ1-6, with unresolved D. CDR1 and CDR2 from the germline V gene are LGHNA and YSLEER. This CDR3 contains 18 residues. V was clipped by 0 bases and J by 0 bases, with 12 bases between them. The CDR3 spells CASSQEGYSSSYNSPLHF. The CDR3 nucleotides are TGCGCCAGCAGCCAAGAAGGCTATTCGAGCTCCTATAATTCACCCCTCCACTTT.

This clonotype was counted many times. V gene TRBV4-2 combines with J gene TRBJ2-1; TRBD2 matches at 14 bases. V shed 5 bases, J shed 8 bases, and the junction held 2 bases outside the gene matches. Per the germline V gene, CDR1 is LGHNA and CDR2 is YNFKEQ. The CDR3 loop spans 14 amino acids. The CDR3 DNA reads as TGTGCCAGCAGCTCGGGACTAGCGGGGGATGAGCAGTTCTTC. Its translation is CASSSGLAGDEQFF.

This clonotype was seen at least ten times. The CDR3 DNA reads TGTGCCAGCAGCTTAGGGCGTGTGACAGGGGGCGAAGAGACCCAGTACTTC. Protein product: CASSLGRVTGGEETQYF. The chain links TRBV7-9 to TRBJ2-5, with 10 bases matching TRBD1. V lost 1 base, J lost 3 bases, and 8 bases stayed unmatched. The length of the CDR3 is 17 residues. Germline V gene lookup returns CDR1 SEHNR and CDR2 FQNEAQ (reference sequence).

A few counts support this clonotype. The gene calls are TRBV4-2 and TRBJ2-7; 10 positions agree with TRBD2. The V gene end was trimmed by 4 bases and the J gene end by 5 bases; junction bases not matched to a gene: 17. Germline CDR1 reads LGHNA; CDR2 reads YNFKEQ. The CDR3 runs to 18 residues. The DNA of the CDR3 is TGTGCCAGCAGCCCCTCCCCCACTAGCGGGACGCTACCTCACGAGCAGTACTTC. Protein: CASSPSPTSGTLPHEQYF.